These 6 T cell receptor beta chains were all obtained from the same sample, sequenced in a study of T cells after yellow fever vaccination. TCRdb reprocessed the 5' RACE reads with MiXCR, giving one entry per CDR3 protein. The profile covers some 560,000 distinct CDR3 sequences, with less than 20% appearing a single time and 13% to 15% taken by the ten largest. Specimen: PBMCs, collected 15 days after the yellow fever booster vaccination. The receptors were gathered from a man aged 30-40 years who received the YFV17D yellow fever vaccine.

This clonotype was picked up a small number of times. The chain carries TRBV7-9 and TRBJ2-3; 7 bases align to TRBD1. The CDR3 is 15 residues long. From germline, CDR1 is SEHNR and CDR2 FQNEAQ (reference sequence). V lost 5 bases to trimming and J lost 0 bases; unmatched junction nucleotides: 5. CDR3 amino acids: CASSIRQGSTDTQYF. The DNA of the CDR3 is TGTGCCAGCAGCATACGACAGGGTAGCACAGATACGCAGTATTTT.

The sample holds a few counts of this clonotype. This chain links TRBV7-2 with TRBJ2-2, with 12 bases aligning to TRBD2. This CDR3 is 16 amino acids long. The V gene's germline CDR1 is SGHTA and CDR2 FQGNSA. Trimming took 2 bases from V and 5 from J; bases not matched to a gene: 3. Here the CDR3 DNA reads TGTGCCAGCAGCTTAACTAGCGGGAGGAGGACCGGGGAGCTGTTTTTT. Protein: CASSLTSGRRTGELFF.

The chain's CDR3 is CSVGVSGAIQETQYF. The DNA for the CDR3 is TGCAGCGTTGGGGTCAGCGGAGCAATCCAAGAGACCCAGTACTTC. The V gene is TRBV29-1, the J gene TRBJ2-5; D might be TRBD2 (5 bases). V was trimmed by 4 bases and J by 1 base, leaving 16 bases between them. The germline V gene encodes CDR1 SQVTM and CDR2 ANQGSEA. There are 15 residues in the CDR3.

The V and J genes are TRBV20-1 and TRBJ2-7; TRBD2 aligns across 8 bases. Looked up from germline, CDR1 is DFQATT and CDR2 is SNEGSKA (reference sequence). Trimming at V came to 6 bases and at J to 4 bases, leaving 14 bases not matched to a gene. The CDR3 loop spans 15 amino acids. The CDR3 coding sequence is TGCAGTGCCCTAGATGGAAGCGGGAGCGGGTACGAGCAGTACTTC. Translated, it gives CSALDGSGSGYEQYF.

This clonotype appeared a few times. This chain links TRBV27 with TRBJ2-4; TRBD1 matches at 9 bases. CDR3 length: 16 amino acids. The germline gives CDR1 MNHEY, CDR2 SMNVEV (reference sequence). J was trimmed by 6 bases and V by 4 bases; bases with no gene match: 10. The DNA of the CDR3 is TGTGCCAGCAGTTCCAACCGGGACAGGGTTGTAAACATTCAGTACTTC. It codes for CASSSNRDRVVNIQYF.

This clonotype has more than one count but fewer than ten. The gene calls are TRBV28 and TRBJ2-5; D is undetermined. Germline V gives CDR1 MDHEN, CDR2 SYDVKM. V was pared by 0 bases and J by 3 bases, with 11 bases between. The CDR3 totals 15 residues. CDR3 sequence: CASSLWALGKETQYF. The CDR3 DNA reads TGTGCCAGCAGTTTATGGGCCCTGGGAAAAGAGACCCAGTACTTC.